The clone carrying this TCR beta chain was seen only a few times. The antigen is unknown. Sorted CD4+ subsets: naive, central memory, regulatory, stem cell-like memory (CD45RO/CCR7/CD25/CD127/CD95/CD27 panel). The data belong to a study of beta chain features in type 1 diabetes. The trim removed 3 bases at V and 10 bases at J, leaving 5 bases unmatched. There are 12 residues in the CDR3. The germline V gene encodes CDR1 SGHVS and CDR2 FNYEAQ. Study-wide results and limits: Shortening of TCRB CDR3s, moderate but significant, appeared in all four CD4+ subsets of Type 1 diabetes patients. The similarity of naive, central memory and Treg TCRB repertoires appeared greater among patients than among healthy donors.

Sequenced material consisted of expressed TCRB transcripts (all of the isolated RNA was reverse transcribed). The assay was immunoSEQ multiplex PCR, and TCRdb's table has in-frame clones only and misses some. The sample has more than 100,000 clones; roughly 15% are singletons. This clonotype originated in a man aged 25-40 years with type 1 diabetes. The chain combines TRBV7-6 with TRBJ1-2, with TRBD1 matching 7 bases. Material: central memory CD4+ T cells from blood. The CDR3 coding sequence is TGTGCCAGCAGCTTCGCCCAGGGGGACTACACCTTC. Protein sequence: CASSFAQGDYTF.